The rows below give T cell receptor beta chains drawn from one sample of a study of Ad26.COV2.S vaccination and SARS-CoV-2 variants. Measured with immunoSEQ multiplex PCR; TCRdb has only the in-frame clones, and not every one. The sample lists roughly 350,000 clones; 65% to 90% were seen once. Specimen: peripheral blood, collected in a trial of Ad26.COV2.S vaccine versus placebo. All receptors come from a person aged 18-65 years who received the Ad26.COV2.S COVID-19 vaccine or a placebo. The CDR3 runs from the conserved cysteine through the conserved F or W. D genes are given only for firm matches. A row's size may be missing; if present it is once, few, many or a size class.

TRBJ1-4	.	TRBV21-1	16	.	CASSANLDRGAEKLFF	TGTGCCAGCAGCGCAAATTTGGACAGGGGGGCTGAAAAACTGTTTTTT
TRBJ2-7	few	TRBV4-3	14	TRBD2	CASSDRLAGDEQYF	TGCGCCAGCAGCGATCGACTAGCGGGGGACGAGCAGTACTTC
TRBJ1-2	.	TRBV4-1	14	.	CASSQGQFNYGYTF	TGCGCCAGCAGCCAAGGACAGTTTAACTATGGCTACACCTTC
TRBJ2-3	.	TRBV5-1	11	.	CASRREDTQYF	TGCGCCAGCAGGAGGGAGGATACGCAGTATTTT
TRBJ1-1	few	TRBV28	13	.	CASSRAQASEAFF	TGTGCCAGCAGTCGAGCACAGGCTTCTGAAGCTTTCTTT
TRBJ1-2	.	TRBV9	17	.	CASSRNAGFGGAYGYTF	TGTGCCAGCAGCCGCAACGCCGGTTTCGGGGGTGCCTATGGCTACACCTTC
TRBJ2-1	.	TRBV5-4	17	TRBD2	CASSPNSGGAIYNEQFF	TGTGCCAGCAGCCCCAACAGCGGGGGGGCCATCTACAATGAGCAGTTCTTC
TRBJ1-1	once	TRBV5-1	13	.	CASSLGGDTEAFF	TGCGCCAGCAGCTTGGGGGGCGACACTGAAGCTTTCTTT
TRBJ2-7	.	TRBV7-2	14	.	CASSFWESSYEQYF	TGTGCCAGCAGCTTTTGGGAAAGCTCCTACGAGCAGTACTTC
TRBJ1-3	.	TRBV9	15	.	CASSFMGASENTIYF	TGTGCCAGCAGCTTTATGGGAGCGTCAGAAAACACCATATATTTT
TRBJ2-1	.	TRBV6-2/TRBV6-3	13	.	CASSYSMWAEQFF	TGTGCCAGCAGTTACTCGATGTGGGCTGAGCAGTTCTTC
TRBJ1-1	.	TRBV29-1	13	.	CSVTGRGSTEAFF	TGCAGCGTCACCGGCAGGGGCAGCACTGAAGCTTTCTTT
TRBJ2-7	.	TRBV28	13	.	CASSSGVSYEQYF	TGTGCCAGCAGTTCCGGGGTCTCCTACGAGCAGTACTTC
TRBJ2-7	.	TRBV7-9	12	.	CASSSRTYEQYF	TGTGCCAGCAGCTCTAGAACCTACGAGCAGTACTTC
TRBJ1-1	.	TRBV10-3	14	.	CAIRAGTANTEAFF	TGTGCCATCAGGGCCGGGACGGCGAACACTGAAGCTTTCTTT
TRBJ2-1	once	TRBV3-1/TRBV3-2	18	.	CASSPAVRVAVSYNEQFF	TGTGCCAGCAGCCCCGCGGTGAGGGTAGCGGTATCCTACAATGAGCAGTTCTTC
TRBJ1-5	few	TRBV18	13	TRBD1	CASSGQGNQPQHF	TGTGCCAGCTCGGGACAGGGGAACCAGCCCCAGCATTTT
TRBJ2-7	.	TRBV6-2/TRBV6-3	15	TRBD1	CASSTGTVPSYEQYF	TGTGCCAGCAGTACCGGGACAGTCCCCTCCTACGAGCAGTACTTC
TRBJ2-1	.	TRBV11-2	16	TRBD2	CASRTRPGGSYNEQFF	TGTGCCAGCAGGACCCGTCCCGGGGGGTCCTACAATGAGCAGTTCTTC
TRBJ2-5	.	TRBV4-3	15	TRBD1	CASSQGTGPLETQYF	TGCGCCAGCAGCCAAGGGACAGGGCCTTTGGAGACCCAGTACTTC
TRBJ1-2	.	TRBV28	14	.	CASSFGGIGYGYTF	TGTGCCAGCAGTTTTGGGGGTATAGGCTATGGCTACACCTTC
TRBJ1-1	.	TRBV4-3	14	.	CASSQEGRDTEAFF	TGCGCCAGCAGCCAAGAAGGCAGGGACACTGAAGCTTTCTTT
TRBJ2-5	.	TRBV7-2	11	.	CASVQQETQYF	TGTGCCAGCGTTCAACAAGAGACCCAGTACTTC
TRBJ1-4	.	TRBV18	13	.	CASSGRRDEKLFF	TGTGCCAGCTCAGGGAGGAGGGATGAAAAACTGTTTTTT
TRBJ2-7	.	TRBV9	15	.	CASSVRGGSSYEQYF	TGTGCCAGCAGCGTGCGAGGAGGGAGCTCCTACGAGCAGTACTTC
TRBJ2-1	.	TRBV19	13	.	CASSIRGYNEQFF	TGTGCCAGTAGTATTAGAGGTTACAATGAGCAGTTCTTC